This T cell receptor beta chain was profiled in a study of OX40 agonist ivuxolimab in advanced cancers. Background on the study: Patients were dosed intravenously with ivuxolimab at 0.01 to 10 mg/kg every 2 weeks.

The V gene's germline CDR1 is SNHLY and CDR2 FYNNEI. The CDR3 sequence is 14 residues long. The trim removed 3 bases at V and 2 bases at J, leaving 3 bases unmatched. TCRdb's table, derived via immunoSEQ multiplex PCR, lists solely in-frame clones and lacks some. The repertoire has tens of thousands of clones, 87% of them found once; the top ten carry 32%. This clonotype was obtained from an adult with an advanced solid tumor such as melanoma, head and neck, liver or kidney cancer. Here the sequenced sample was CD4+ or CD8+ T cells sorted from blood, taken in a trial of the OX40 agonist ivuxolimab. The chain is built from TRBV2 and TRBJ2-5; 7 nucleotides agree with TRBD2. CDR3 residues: CASSEGLSQETQYF. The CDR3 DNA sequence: TGTGCCAGCAGTGAGGGACTATCTCAAGAGACCCAGTACTTC.